The clone carrying this T cell receptor (beta chain) was seen at least ten times. What it binds is unknown. CDR1 is MDHEN and CDR2 is SYDVKM in the germline V gene. This CDR3 has 12 amino acids. Between the trimmed V and J ends, which lost 3 bases and 8 bases, there was a span of 10 bases. The data derive from a study of identical twins. Study conclusions and caveats: Insertions ran lower in abundant cord blood beta clonotypes, though not in memory repertoires.

Template switching introduced a universal primer site, and the cDNA bore unique molecular identifiers. A single record per CDR3 protein comes from TCRdb applying MiXCR to the 5' RACE reads. The sample includes more than 400,000 distinct CDR3 sequences, roughly 15% of them seen just once. A further study also used this sample, focusing on yellow fever vaccine responses in identical twins.

The receptor comes from a woman aged 18-29 years in good health. The rearrangement joins TRBV28 to TRBJ1-2, with D maybe TRBD1 (6 bases). Specimen: CD4+ T cells sorted from blood. The CDR3 protein is CASSFGGGGYTF. The CDR3 DNA reads TGTGCCAGCAGTTTCGGAGGGGGAGGCTACACCTTC.